This record covers a single T cell receptor beta chain. Antigen specificity is unknown. Combining a sample-barcoded 5' primer with a J-beta primer mix, a second PCR ran for 7 to 11 cycles. Using its own MiXCR run on the 5' RACE reads, TCRdb lists one record per CDR3 protein. The sample has fewer than 1 million distinct CDR3 sequences; under 45% are singletons. The data were taken from a study of blood T cells in healthy people across ages. Study at large: Capture via template switching afforded approximately one barcoded beta molecule per two T cells.

Peripheral blood samples of 9 to 10 milliliters were drawn from each donor. Study results and caveats: Per million T cells, TCR beta diversity dropped roughly linearly as age increased. It was not known whether donors were CMV positive (a possible confounder of expanded clonotype changes).

With V trimmed by 5 bases and J by 7 bases, 12 bases remained unmatched. Germline V gives CDR1 SEHNR, CDR2 FQNEAQ (reference sequence). There are 15 residues in the CDR3. This clonotype originated in a man aged 55 to 70 in good health. The chain combines TRBV7-9 with TRBJ2-3; 7 bases are shared with TRBD2. Material: blood. In DNA form, the CDR3 reads TGTGCCAGCAGCCCAGGCGGGGGAGGCATGTATACGCAGTATTTT. Protein product: CASSPGGGGMYTQYF.